Described below is a single T cell receptor beta chain sequence and its context. Its antigen is still unknown. No base quality values were provided; no much bigger clone lies one nucleotide off. The source of the sample is a study of cytomegalovirus exposure and HLA in healthy donors (TCRdb year 2017). In terms of the full investigation: An earlier analysis of fewer than 750 of the donors reported about 260 Gb of sequence data and roughly 120 million unique TCR beta sequences obtained from some 200 million T cells. The study aimed to test whether cataloging public T cell receptors could reveal signatures of past pathogen exposure. Typing coverage differed by locus: A, B, C, DRB1 and DQB1 were typed in roughly 620-640 donors, DQA1 in roughly 500, DPA1 in approximately 600, and DPB1 in around 440. The study profiled the T cell repertoires of under 850 subjects by immunosequencing and related them to cytomegalovirus serostatus. Donor age, sex, ethnicity and CMV serostatus were collected together with the repertoire data. Among a few hundred genotyped donors of the cohort, an average of about 240,000 unique TCR beta nucleotide sequences were sequenced per donor, roughly 20% of them non-productive. Genome-wide SNP genotypes for about three fifths of the roughly 700 donors were used in a later genetic analysis, which treated that subset as a discovery cohort. To predict cytomegalovirus infection status, the study combined high-throughput TCR immunosequencing, statistical association of individual TCRs with disease status, and machine learning. An early release covering about 600 HLA-typed donors comprised 250 to 350 gigabases of sequencing data and approximately 80 million unique TCR sequences. Rather than drawing on any new phenotypic data, the later analysis identified candidate immune exposures from TCR beta sequences and the way those sequences occurred across donors. In a later analysis, previously published TCR beta repertoires from 550 to 700 donors were re-analyzed and high-resolution HLA genotyping was added so that TCR occurrence patterns could be studied. Besides the first cohort of around 670 subjects, a separate validation cohort made up of roughly 130 different subjects was used. Several DR-DQ haplotypes were treated as single units for association and clustering because of strong linkage in the cohort. Every repertoire in the discovery cohort had been generated on one and the same sequencing platform. HLA typing covered class I and class II loci at four-digit resolution. An earlier analysis of about 600 of the donors used high-throughput TCR beta sequencing to judge whether each TCR beta V gene segment behaved as functional or pseudogenic. Of the roughly 400 genotyped donors, approximately 80% were placed in the genetic ancestry cluster associated with self-reported Caucasian donors.

Broader findings and caveats from the paper: Because HLA typing was unavailable for some donors at each locus, only the typed subset was used in association tests. The presence/absence analyses assumed that sequencing depth was roughly uniform across donors, and that assumption may not be true. A further reported finding was that TCR beta sequences accurately predicted the HLA-A and HLA-B alleles for most subjects in the first cohort. Immune exposure information for the cohort was limited to CMV serostatus. Strong co-occurrence of HLA alleles, especially DR and DQ, made assigning TCR associations to individual alleles difficult. In an earlier analysis of more than 500 of the donors, most TCR beta V segments appeared in productive rearrangements about 90% or about 30% of the time, broadly matching IMGT annotations. In a later genetic analysis, a missense DCLRE1C variant was associated with V-gene and J-gene trimming of TCR beta chains, and the association was replicated in an independent cohort. The cohort was sequenced for TCR beta chains only, and without alpha or paired-chain data the features that could be detected were limited. Linkage disequilibrium might explain the correlated functional status among segregating V segments, but an unknown experimental factor could not be excluded. Because the 87-base-pair reads could not distinguish some IMGT-functional V segments, including TRBV6-2 and TRBV6-3, those segments were excluded. A cluster of highly shared sequence variants was judged likely to represent a technical artifact of the sequencing pipeline. Most TCR sequences were seen in very few donors, while some public TCRs were found in many individuals. In a later analysis, several top co-occurrence clusters were reported to appear linked to parvovirus B19, influenza, CMV and Epstein-Barr virus. A total of roughly 160 TCR beta chains were listed by the study as associated with cytomegalovirus. In a later analysis, over 15,000 TCR beta sequences were associated with specific HLA alleles at a false discovery rate of 0.05. According to a later genetic analysis, donors in an Asian-associated ancestry cluster had fewer N-insertions in productive TCRs than the approximately 610-donor mean. In a later analysis, HLA-associated TCR beta chains showed more clonal expansion and lower generation probabilities than non-associated chains that were equally common. In a later analysis, TCR association rates were found to vary across HLA loci, with the most associated TCRs seen for DRB1 alleles and the fewest for HLA-C alleles. The authors suggested that the approach could potentially be extended to other disease states and immunological phenotypes. In vitro tests confirmed that a few of the cytomegalovirus-associated TCR beta chains recognize cytomegalovirus antigens. Over 15 rarely observed V segments, including chromosome 9 orphons, were excluded from the earlier analysis of about 500 of the donors because counts were too low. Most CMV-associated TCR beta chains appeared to be HLA-restricted in a later analysis, and the HLA associations seemed to be driven largely by CMV exposure. The classifier was reported to diagnose cytomegalovirus status with high specificity and sensitivity in both the original cohort and the validation cohort.

The CDR3 numbers 12 residues from cysteine through phenylalanine. Solely the CDR3 DNA is kept, with 36 bases framed from the first base. The germline V gene (reference sequence) provides CDR1 MNHEY and CDR2 SMNVEV. Trimming removed 6 bases from V and 1 base from J, leaving 6 bases between the germline ends. Library construction relied on the immunoSEQ multiplex PCR assay. For the multiplex PCR, a mixture combining 60 forward primers for TCR Vbeta segments and 13 reverse primers for TCR Jbeta segments was used. The CDR3 region of rearranged TCR beta genes was amplified from genomic DNA by a multiplex PCR assay. On the Illumina HiSeq System, the amplified TCR beta libraries were sequenced as 87-base-pair reads. The authors' analysis ran thus. A later analysis counted 75 million to 100 million unique TCR beta chains across the roughly 700 repertoires, and roughly 11 million of these chains were shared by at least two donors. Raw reads were error-corrected and collapsed into unique sequences with a nearest-neighbor algorithm that merged closely related sequences to remove PCR and sequencing errors. V, D and J gene segments were assigned by aligning CDR3 sequences to IMGT reference sequences. For a sequence to be retained, a match of at least six nucleotides to both a V gene segment and a J gene segment was required. A rearrangement was called productive if the CDR3 had no stop codons and remained in frame with V and J, and every other rearrangement was called non-productive. CDR3 was defined according to IMGT convention as the region running from the second conserved V-encoded cysteine to the conserved J-encoded phenylalanine. In an earlier analysis of more than 550 of the donors, sequences lacking an unambiguous match to a single V gene segment were excluded. In an earlier analysis of approximately 500 of the donors, a V segment was called functional when productive rearrangements were above 56.7%, and segregating when the standard deviation between donors exceeded 5%. A statistical classification framework was built to diagnose cytomegalovirus status from the catalog of TCR beta chain sequences. A later analysis assigned V and J genes by comparing TCR nucleotide sequences with IMGT/GENE-DB human TR gene sequences. Using the TCRdist pipeline, a later analysis assigned CDR3 sequences along with most-parsimonious VDJ recombination scenarios. A later analysis defined each TCR beta chain by its CDR3 amino acid sequence plus V-gene family, and excluded reads lacking a unique V-gene family. A later analysis removed 500 to 650 highly shared, low-generation-probability nucleotide sequences to deal with suspected cross-contamination and a sequencing artifact. A later analysis calculated a clonal expansion index for each public chain from normalized within-repertoire ranks of inferred template counts. A later analysis computed generation probabilities with a VDJ recombination model fitted to out-of-frame rearrangements, and checked the results against IGoR. In a later analysis, TCR-TCR, TCR-HLA and TCR-CMV co-occurrence was scored with hypergeometric tests, and a repertoire-size bias correction was applied to TCR pairs. False discovery rates were estimated in a later analysis by permuting HLA or CMV assignments 20 times. In a later analysis, co-occurring TCRs were grouped with DBSCAN, and TCRdist sequence similarity was added when clustering was performed within HLA-allele-positive subsets. For co-occurrence clustering, repertoires with fewer than 30,000 or more than 120,000 public chains were excluded, along with five or six repertoires with anomalous nucleotide sharing. TCRdb provides this immuneACCESS table in a form limited to in-frame rearrangements. Some clones are lacking; in checked studies, under half of them reflect an unresolved V gene, and why the rest are absent is not known. The V and J calls and the clone size are those of that table, but D and trimming were determined from the DNA. The sample data list some 170,000 clones, and approximately 72% of these were observed just once. The ten largest clones take up under 3% of the sample.

The cohort comprised some 700 healthy bone marrow donors. At the time of sampling, all cohort members were nominally healthy, though unrecorded immune exposures were likely present. CMV serostatus was recorded as positive for some 300 and negative for about 50% of the roughly 670 cohort members, whereas no CMV serostatus was recorded for the donor in question. Each donor provided a peripheral blood sample, and peripheral blood mononuclear cells were used for TCR beta sequencing. The Qiagen DNeasy Blood Extraction Kit was used to extract genomic DNA from the blood cell samples. The sample taken for sequencing was PBMCs. The source is a human donor in good health. The chain was built from TRBV27 and TRBJ1-1; TRBD1 is a possible D gene, resting on 6 matching bases. The bases read TGTGCCAGCAGGGACAGGAACACTGAAGCTTTCTTT. It is translated as CASRDRNTEAFF.